This entry concerns a single TCR beta chain. The antigen is unknown. Germline V lookup: CDR1 SGHRS, CDR2 YFSETQ. V was pared by 2 bases and J by 6 bases, with 7 bases of the junction left unmatched. CDR3 length equals 14 residues. Sequenced by immunoSEQ multiplex PCR; TCRdb stores in-frame clones only, minus some. The repertoire includes under 1,100,000 clones, roughly 74% of them detected once, and 0.6% to 0.7% sits in the top ten. This specimen comes from a study of shared clonotypes between healthy human individuals. Study observations and caveats: Rarefaction analysis demonstrated incomplete sorted-subset sequencing notwithstanding large depth.

Subsets obtained from CD4+ cells comprised CD45RA+ naive and CD45RA-negative memory cells. V is TRBV5-1 and J is TRBJ1-1; 7 bases map to TRBD1. Sequenced sample: memory CD4+ T cells from PBMCs. The sample's subset: CD45RA-negative fraction. The receptor's source is a man aged 18 to 30 in good health. Some clones in this sample may be carry-over from other donors' samples. CDR3 in DNA: TGCGCCAGCAGCTTAAACACAGGGGCCCCTGAAGCTTTCTTT. Translation: CASSLNTGAPEAFF. Variable domain in full (rest from reference TRBV5-1 and TRBJ1-1): KAGVTQTPRYLIKTRGQQVTLSCSPISGHRSVSWYQQTPGQGLQFLFEYFSETQRNKGNFPGRFSGRQFSNSRSEMNVSTLELGDSALYLCASSLNTGAPEAFFGQGTRLTVV.